These T cell receptor beta chains were read from a single sample in a study of sequential checkpoint blockade in melanoma. TCRdb keeps only in-frame clones here, not all; method: immunoSEQ multiplex PCR. The sample contains 9,000 to 15,000 clones, about 86% of which appear only once. The sequencing here drew on CD8+ T cells sorted from blood (inferred from file names), taken from a patient given nivolumab and ipilimumab in sequence. These receptor sequences come from a human donor with melanoma. CDR3s include the opening cysteine and the closing phenylalanine or tryptophan. A D gene is named only where the DNA matches it firmly.

d_call,cdr3_length,v_call,cdr3_aa
-,13,TRBV5-8,CASSQDWTGRLFF
-,14,TRBV7-9,CASSLTSTERGYTF
-,16,TRBV29-1,CSVVKPDKPLTYEQYF
TRBD2,14,TRBV27,CASRGDSGAWTQYF
TRBD2,16,TRBV6-1,CASSELAGGPQETQYF
TRBD1,15,TRBV7-9,CASSRGQPSHYGYTF
TRBD2,15,TRBV5-1,CASSIFSGGAYEQYF
TRBD1,16,TRBV27,CASSPGTGYSNQPQHF
TRBD1,16,TRBV6-5,CASSSTPRTGINEQFF
TRBD1,12,TRBV7-9,CASSYDRGVRYF
TRBD2,14,TRBV28,CASSLWRGQETQYF
TRBD1,18,TRBV9,CASTAGPPKTGEHAEQYF
-,17,TRBV5-8,CASSLGSGTASSYGYTF
-,17,TRBV4-2,CASSLGEYTGQYNEQFF
TRBD1,15,TRBV4-3,CASSHADREGEKLFF
TRBD1,16,TRBV6-1,CASSEGDRGQNSPLHF
TRBD1,17,TRBV9,CASSQGQGFEYQETQYF
-,16,TRBV18,CASSPDGVRANTEAFF
-,17,TRBV4-3,CASSQEITGGGTGELFF
-,16,TRBV28,CASSNRLTELNTEAFF
TRBD1,14,TRBV4-3,CASSQLTGETEAFF
TRBD1,19,TRBV2,CASNSFPPGQGALRQTQYF
TRBD1,17,TRBV11-3,CASSLGGGQGWYNEQFF
TRBD1,17,TRBV12-5,CASGLAGGTGRVGELFF
TRBD2,18,TRBV28,CASSLYGLAGGRKNTQYF
-,15,TRBV27,CASSSYYYLQGEAFF
-,11,TRBV30,CAWSRRDEQYF